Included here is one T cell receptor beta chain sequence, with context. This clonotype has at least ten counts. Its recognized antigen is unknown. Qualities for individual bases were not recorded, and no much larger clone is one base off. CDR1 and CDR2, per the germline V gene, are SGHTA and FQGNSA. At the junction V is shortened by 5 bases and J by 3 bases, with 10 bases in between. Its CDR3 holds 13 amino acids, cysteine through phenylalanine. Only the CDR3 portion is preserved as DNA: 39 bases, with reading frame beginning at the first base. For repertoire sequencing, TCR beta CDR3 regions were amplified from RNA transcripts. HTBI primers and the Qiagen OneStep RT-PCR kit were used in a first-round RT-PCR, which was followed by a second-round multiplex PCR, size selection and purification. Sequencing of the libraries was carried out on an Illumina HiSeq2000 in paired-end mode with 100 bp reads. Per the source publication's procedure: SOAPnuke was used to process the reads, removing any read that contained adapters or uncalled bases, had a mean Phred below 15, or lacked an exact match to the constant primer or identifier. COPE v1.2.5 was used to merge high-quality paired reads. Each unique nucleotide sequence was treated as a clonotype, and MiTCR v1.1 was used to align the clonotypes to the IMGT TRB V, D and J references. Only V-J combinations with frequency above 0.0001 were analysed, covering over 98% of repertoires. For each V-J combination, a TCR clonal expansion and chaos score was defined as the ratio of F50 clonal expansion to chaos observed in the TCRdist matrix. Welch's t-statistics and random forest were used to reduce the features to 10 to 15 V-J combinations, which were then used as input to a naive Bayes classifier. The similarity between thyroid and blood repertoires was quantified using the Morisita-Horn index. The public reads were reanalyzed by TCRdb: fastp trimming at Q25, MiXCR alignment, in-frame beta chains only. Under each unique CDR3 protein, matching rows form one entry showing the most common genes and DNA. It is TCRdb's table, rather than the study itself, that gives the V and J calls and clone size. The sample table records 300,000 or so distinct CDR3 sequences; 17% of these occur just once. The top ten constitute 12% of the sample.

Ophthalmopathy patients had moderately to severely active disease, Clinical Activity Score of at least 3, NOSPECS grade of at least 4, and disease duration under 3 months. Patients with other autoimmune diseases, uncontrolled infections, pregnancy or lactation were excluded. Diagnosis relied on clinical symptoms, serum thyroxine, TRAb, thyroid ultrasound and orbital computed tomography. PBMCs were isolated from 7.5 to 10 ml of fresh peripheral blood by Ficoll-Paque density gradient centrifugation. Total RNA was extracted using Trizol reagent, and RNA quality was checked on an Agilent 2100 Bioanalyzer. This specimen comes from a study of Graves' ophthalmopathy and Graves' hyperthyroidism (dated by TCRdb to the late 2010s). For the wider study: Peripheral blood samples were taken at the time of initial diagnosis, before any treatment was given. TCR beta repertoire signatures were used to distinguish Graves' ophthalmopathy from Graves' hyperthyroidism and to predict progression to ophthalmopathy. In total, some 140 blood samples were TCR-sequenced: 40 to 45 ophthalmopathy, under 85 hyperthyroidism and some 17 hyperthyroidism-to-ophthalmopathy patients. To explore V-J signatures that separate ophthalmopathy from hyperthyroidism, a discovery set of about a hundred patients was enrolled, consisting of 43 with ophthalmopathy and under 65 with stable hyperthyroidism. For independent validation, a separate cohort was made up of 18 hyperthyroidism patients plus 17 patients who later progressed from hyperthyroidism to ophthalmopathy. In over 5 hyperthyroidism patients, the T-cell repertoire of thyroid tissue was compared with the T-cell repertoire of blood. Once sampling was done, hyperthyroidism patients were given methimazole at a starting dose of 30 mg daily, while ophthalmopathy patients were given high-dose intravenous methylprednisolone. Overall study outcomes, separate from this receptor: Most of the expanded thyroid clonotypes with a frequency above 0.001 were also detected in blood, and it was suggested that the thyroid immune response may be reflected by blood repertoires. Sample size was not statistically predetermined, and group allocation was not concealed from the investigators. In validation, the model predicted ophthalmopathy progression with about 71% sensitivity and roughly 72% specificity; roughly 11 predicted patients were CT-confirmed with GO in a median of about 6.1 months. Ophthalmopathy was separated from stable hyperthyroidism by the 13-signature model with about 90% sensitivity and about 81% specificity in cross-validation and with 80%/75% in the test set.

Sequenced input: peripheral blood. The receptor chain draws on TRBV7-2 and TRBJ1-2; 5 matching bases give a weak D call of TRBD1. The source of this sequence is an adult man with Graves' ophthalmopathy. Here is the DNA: TGTGCCAGCAGCCCAGACAGTTACTATGGCTACACCTTC. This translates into CASSPDSYYGYTF.